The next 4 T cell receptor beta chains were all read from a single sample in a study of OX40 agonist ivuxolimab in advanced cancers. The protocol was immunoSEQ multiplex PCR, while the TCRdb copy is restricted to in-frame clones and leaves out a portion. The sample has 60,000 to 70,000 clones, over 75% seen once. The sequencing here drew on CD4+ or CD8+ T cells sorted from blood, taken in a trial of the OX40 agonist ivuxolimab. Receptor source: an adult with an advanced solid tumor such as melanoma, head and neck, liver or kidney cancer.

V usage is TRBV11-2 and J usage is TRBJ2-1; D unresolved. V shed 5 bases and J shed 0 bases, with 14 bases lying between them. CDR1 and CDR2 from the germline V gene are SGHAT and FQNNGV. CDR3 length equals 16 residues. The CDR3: CASSHLLSSSYNEQFF. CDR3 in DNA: TGTGCCAGCAGCCATCTACTCTCGAGCTCCTACAATGAGCAGTTCTTC.

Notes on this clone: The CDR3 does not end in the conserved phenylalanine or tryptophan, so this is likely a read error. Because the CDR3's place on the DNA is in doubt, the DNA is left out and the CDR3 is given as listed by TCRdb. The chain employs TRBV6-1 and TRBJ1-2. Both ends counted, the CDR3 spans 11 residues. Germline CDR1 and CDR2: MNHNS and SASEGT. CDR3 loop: CASSEVSQGRL.

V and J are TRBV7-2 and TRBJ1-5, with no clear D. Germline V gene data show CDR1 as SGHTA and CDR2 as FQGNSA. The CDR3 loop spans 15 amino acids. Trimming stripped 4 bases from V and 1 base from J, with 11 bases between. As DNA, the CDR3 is TGTGCCAGCAGCTCTGTGGGCAGGAGCAATCAGCCCCAGCATTTT. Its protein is CASSSVGRSNQPQHF. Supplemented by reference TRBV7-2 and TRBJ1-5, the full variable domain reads GAGVSQSPSNKVTEKGKDVELRCDPISGHTALYWYRQSLGQGLEFLIYFQGNSAPDKSGLPSDRFSAERTGGSVSTLTIQRTQQEDSAVYLCASSSVGRSNQPQHFGDGTRLSIL.

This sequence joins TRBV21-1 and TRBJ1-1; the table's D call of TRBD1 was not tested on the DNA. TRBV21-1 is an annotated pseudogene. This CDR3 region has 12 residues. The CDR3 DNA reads TGTGCCAGTTTACAGGGGAGCACTGAAGCTTTCTTT. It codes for CASLQGSTEAFF.